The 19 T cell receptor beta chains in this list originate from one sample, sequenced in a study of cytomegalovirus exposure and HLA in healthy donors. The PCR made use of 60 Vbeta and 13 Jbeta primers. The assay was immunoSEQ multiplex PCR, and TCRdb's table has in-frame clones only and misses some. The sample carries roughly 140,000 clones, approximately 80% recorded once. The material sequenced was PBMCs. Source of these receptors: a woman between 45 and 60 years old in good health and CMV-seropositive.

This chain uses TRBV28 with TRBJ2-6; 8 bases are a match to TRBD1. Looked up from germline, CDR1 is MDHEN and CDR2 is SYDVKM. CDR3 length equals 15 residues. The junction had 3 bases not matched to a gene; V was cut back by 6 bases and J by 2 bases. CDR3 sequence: CASSVQGAGANVLTF. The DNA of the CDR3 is TGTGCCAGCAGCGTACAGGGGGCTGGGGCCAACGTCCTGACTTTC.

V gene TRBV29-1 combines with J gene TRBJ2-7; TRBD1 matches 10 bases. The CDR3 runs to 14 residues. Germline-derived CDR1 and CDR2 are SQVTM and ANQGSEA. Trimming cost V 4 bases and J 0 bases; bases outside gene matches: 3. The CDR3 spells CSVGQGASSYEQYF. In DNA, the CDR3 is TGCAGCGTTGGACAGGGGGCTAGCTCCTACGAGCAGTACTTC.

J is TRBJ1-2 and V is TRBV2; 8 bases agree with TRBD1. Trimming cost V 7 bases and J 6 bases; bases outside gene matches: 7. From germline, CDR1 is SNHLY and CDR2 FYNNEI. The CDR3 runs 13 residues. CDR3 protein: CASTPDRADGYTF. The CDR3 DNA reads TGTGCCAGCACCCCGGACAGGGCCGATGGCTACACCTTC.

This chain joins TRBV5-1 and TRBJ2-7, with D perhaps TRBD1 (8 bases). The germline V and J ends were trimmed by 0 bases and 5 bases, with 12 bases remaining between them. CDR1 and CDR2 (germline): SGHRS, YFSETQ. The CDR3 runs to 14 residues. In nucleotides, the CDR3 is TGCGCCAGCAGCTTGGGACAGGGGAGGGACGAGCAGTACTTC. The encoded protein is CASSLGQGRDEQYF.

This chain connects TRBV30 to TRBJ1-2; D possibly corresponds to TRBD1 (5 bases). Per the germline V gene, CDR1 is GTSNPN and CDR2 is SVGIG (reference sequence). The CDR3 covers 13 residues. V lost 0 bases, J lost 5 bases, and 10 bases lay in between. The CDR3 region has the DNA TGTGCCTGGAGTGTACCCCAGGGATATGGCTACACCTTC. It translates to CAWSVPQGYGYTF.

The CDR3 bases are TGTGCCAGCAGTTTGCGTAGGGGAGATACGCAGTATTTT. Translating it yields CASSLRRGDTQYF. The rearrangement uses TRBV27 and TRBJ2-3; D perhaps matches TRBD1 (5 bases). The CDR3 runs to 13 residues. V lost 3 bases, J lost 5 bases, and 9 bases lay in between. In germline, CDR1 is MNHEY, CDR2 SMNVEV (reference sequence).

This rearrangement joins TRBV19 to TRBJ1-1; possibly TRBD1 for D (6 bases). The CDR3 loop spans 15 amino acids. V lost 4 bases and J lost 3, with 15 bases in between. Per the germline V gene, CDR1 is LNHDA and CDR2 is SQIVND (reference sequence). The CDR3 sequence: CASSKNRAGYTEAFF. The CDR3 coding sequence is TGTGCCAGTAGTAAAAACAGGGCTGGGTACACTGAAGCTTTCTTT.

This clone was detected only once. The CDR3 sequence is CASSWDPGQVTDTQYF. The CDR3, as DNA: TGTGCCAGCAGCTGGGATCCGGGACAGGTCACAGATACGCAGTATTTT. V and J are TRBV5-8 and TRBJ2-3, with 8 bases lining up with TRBD1. Per the germline V gene, CDR1 is SGHTS and CDR2 is YDEGEE. V was pared by 3 bases and J by 2 bases, with 8 bases of the junction left unmatched. CDR3 length: 16 amino acids.

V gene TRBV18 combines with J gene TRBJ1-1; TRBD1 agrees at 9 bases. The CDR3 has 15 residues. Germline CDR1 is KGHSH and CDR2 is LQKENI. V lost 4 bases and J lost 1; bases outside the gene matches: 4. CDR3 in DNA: TGTGCCAGCTCACTAAAACAGGGGGCGAACACTGAAGCTTTCTTT. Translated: CASSLKQGANTEAFF.

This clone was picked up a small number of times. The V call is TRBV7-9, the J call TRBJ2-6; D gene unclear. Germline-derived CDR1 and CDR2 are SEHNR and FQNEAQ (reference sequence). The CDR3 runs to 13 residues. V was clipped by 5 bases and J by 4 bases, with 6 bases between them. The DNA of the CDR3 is TGTGCCAGCAGCCCTTTCGGGGCCAACGTCCTGACTTTC. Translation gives CASSPFGANVLTF.

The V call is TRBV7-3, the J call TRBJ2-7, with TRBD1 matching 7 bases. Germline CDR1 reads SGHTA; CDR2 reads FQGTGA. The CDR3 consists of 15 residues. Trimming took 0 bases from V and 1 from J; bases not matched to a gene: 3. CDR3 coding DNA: TGTGCCAGCAGCTTAACCCAGGGGGAATCCTACGAGCAGTACTTC. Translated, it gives CASSLTQGESYEQYF.

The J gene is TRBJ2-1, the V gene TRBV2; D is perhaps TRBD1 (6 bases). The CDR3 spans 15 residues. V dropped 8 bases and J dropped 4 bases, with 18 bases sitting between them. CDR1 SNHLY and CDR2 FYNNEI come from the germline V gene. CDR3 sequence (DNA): TGTGCCAGCCAACAGAGGCAGGGGCTGTACAATGAGCAGTTCTTC. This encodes CASQQRQGLYNEQFF.

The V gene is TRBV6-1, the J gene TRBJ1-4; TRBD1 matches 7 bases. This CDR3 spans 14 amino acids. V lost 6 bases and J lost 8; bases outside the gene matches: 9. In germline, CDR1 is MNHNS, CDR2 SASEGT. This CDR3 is CASRKNDRAEKLFF. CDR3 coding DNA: TGTGCCAGCAGGAAAAACGACAGGGCCGAAAAACTGTTTTTT.

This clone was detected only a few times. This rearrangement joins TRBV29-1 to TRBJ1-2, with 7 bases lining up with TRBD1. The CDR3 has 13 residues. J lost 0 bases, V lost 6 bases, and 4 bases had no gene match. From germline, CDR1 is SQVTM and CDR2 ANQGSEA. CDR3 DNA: TGCAGCGTCCAGACAGGGTCTAACTATGGCTACACCTTC. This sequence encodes CSVQTGSNYGYTF.

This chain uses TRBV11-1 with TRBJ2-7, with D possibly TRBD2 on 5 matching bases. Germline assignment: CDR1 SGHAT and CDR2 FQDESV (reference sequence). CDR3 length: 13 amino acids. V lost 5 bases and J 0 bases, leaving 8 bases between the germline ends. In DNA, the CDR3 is TGTGCCAGCAGCCCGGGGAGCTCCTACGAGCAGTACTTC. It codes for CASSPGSSYEQYF.

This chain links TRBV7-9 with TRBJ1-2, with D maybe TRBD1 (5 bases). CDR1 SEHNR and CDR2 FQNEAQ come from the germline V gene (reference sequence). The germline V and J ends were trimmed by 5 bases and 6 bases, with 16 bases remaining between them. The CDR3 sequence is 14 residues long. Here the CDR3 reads CASSPARGVNGYTF. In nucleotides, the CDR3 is TGTGCCAGCAGCCCGGCCCGGGGGGTTAATGGCTACACCTTC.

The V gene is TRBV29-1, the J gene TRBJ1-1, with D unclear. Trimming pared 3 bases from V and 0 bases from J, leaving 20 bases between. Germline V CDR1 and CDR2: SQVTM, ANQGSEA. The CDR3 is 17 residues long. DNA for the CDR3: TGCAGCGTTGATCCCTCCCCCTGGCCGAGGATGAACACTGAAGCTTTCTTT. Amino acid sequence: CSVDPSPWPRMNTEAFF.

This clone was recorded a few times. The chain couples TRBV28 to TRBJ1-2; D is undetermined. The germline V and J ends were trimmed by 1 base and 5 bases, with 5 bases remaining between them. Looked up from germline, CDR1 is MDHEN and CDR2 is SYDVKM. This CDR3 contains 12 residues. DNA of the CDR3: TGTGCCAGCAGTTTATCGGGATATGGCTACACCTTC. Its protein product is CASSLSGYGYTF.

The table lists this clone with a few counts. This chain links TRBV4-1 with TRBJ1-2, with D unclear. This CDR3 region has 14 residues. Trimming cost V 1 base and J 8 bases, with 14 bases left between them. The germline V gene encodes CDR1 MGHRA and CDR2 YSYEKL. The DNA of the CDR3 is TGCGCCAGCAGCCAAGTAGCCCTGGTCCAGGGCTACACCTTC. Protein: CASSQVALVQGYTF.